This T cell receptor (beta chain) stems from a study of long-term antiretroviral therapy in people with HIV. The junction had 8 bases not matched to a gene; V was cut back by 5 bases and J by 5 bases. Germline CDR1 and CDR2: PRHDT and FYEKMQ (reference sequence). The CDR3 has 14 residues. About this clone itself: The target antigen is unknown.

Whole-study results and caveats: In the period from about 2004 to 2017, blood was collected, possibly under older ART regimens.

A v3.0 immunoSEQ assay was performed at survey level. TCRdb's copy holds only in-frame clones and misses some; the assay was immunoSEQ multiplex PCR. The sample lists about 16,000 clones, around 96% occurring once. The clonotype was recovered from a man aged 30 to 39 with HIV. The source material was unsorted PBMCs, sampled roughly 10 years after starting antiretroviral therapy. The chain joins TRBV13 to TRBJ2-5; TRBD2 aligns across 7 bases. The CDR3 region is CASSIGRGVETQYF. CDR3 coding DNA: TGTGCCAGCAGCATTGGACGGGGGGTGGAGACCCAGTACTTC.